A single sample is the source of the 15 T cell receptor beta chains below, sequenced in a study of siplizumab effects on memory and regulatory T cells. The repertoire was sequenced with immunoSEQ multiplex PCR; TCRdb's copy has only in-frame clones and lacks some. The profile shows roughly 80,000 clones, roughly 87% of them singletons. Sample: Tregs sorted from blood. The origin of the receptors is a human donor in good health.

This sequence joins TRBV10-3 and TRBJ2-3, with 8 bases identical to TRBD2. With V trimmed by 2 bases and J by 1 base, 11 bases remained unmatched. The CDR3 extends over 18 amino acids. Looked up from germline, CDR1 is ENHRY and CDR2 is SYGVKD. The CDR3 nucleotides are TGTGCCATCAGTGAGGGGGGAGCGGGGGCCTTACGCACAGATACGCAGTATTTT. This gives the protein CAISEGGAGALRTDTQYF.

The CDR3 DNA sequence: TGTGCCAGCAGTCTCAGGACGGGGGCTGGCTACACCTTC. The encoded protein is CASSLRTGAGYTF. The J gene is TRBJ1-2, the V gene TRBV14; D might be TRBD1 (6 bases). Germline V lookup: CDR1 SGHDN, CDR2 FVKESK. V was clipped by 6 bases and J by 7 bases, with 15 bases between them. This CDR3 has 13 residues.

This clone occurred a few times. The J gene is TRBJ1-3, the V gene TRBV5-1; 7 nucleotides match TRBD1. J gave up 0 bases and V 0 bases, and 9 bases lay outside the gene matches. The germline gives CDR1 SGHRS, CDR2 YFSETQ. The CDR3 runs 18 residues. In DNA, the CDR3 is TGCGCCAGCAGCTTGGACAGGGACAGCGTGGGCTCTGGAAACACCATATATTTT. Protein: CASSLDRDSVGSGNTIYF.

The V call is TRBV19, the J call TRBJ1-1; 10 bases are shared with TRBD1. The junction had 13 bases not matched to a gene; V was cut back by 9 bases and J by 6 bases. Germline V gene data show CDR1 as LNHDA and CDR2 as SQIVND (reference sequence). This CDR3 comprises 15 residues. The CDR3: CASGQGDMGKPEAFF. The CDR3 coding sequence is TGTGCCAGCGGACAGGGGGATATGGGGAAGCCTGAAGCTTTCTTT.

This chain uses TRBV6-5 with TRBJ2-5; D is ambiguous. V was cut by 2 bases and J by 4 bases, with 14 bases left in between. Germline V lookup: CDR1 MNHEY, CDR2 SVGAGI. CDR3 length: 15 amino acids. The CDR3 DNA is TGTGCCAGCAGTTACCTGACTCTTAGAGGAGAGACCCAGTACTTC. It codes for CASSYLTLRGETQYF.

The V gene is TRBV5-6, the J gene TRBJ1-1; D gene unclear. V was cut by 5 bases and J by 2 bases, with 13 bases left in between. The germline V gene encodes CDR1 SGHDT and CDR2 YYEEEE. The CDR3 has 14 amino acids. The CDR3 nucleotides read TGTGCCAGCAGTTGGGGTGACTTAAACACTGAAGCTTTCTTT. Protein: CASSWGDLNTEAFF.

V and J are TRBV7-2 and TRBJ2-2; 13 bases line up with TRBD2. Unmatched junction bases numbered 4, after V lost 1 base and J lost 8 bases. CDR3 length: 16 amino acids. Germline V lookup: CDR1 SGHTA, CDR2 FQGNSA. The CDR3 nucleotides read TGTGCCAGCAGCTTAGGTGGACTAGCGGGGGCTGGGGAGCTGTTTTTT. It yields the protein CASSLGGLAGAGELFF.

The genes are TRBV6-5 and TRBJ1-1; 7 positions agree with TRBD1. This CDR3 is 16 amino acids long. V gave up 4 bases and J gave up 0 bases; unmatched junction bases: 8. Looked up from germline, CDR1 is MNHEY and CDR2 is SVGAGI. CDR3 protein: CASSSGQSLMNTEAFF. CDR3 nucleotide sequence: TGTGCCAGCAGTTCGGGACAGTCTCTTATGAACACTGAAGCTTTCTTT.

The DNA of the CDR3 is TGTGCTAGTGGTCGAAACACTGAAGCTTTCTTT. Encoded protein: CASGRNTEAFF. This rearrangement joins TRBV12-5 to TRBJ1-1; D not resolved. Germline assignment: CDR1 LGHNT and CDR2 FRNRAP. V was clipped by 5 bases and J by 2 bases, with 3 bases between them. The CDR3 runs to 11 residues.

The chain couples TRBV10-1 to TRBJ2-7; a weak D match, TRBD2 (6 bases). CDR3 length equals 14 residues. Germline CDR1 and CDR2: WNHNN and SYGVQD (reference sequence). Trimming pared 2 bases from V and 2 bases from J, leaving 10 bases between. The CDR3 nucleotides are TGCGCCAGCAGTGAGGAGCGGGTCCCCTACGAGCAGTACTTC. This encodes CASSEERVPYEQYF.

The J gene is TRBJ2-3, the V gene TRBV7-2; no definite D call. V lost 3 bases to trimming and J lost 3 bases, with 13 bases between them. The CDR3 is 15 amino acids. CDR1 and CDR2 from the germline V gene are SGHTA and FQGNSA. As DNA, the CDR3 is TGTGCCAGCAGCTTTTTAAATTCGGAGACAGATACGCAGTATTTT. Translating gives CASSFLNSETDTQYF.

The chain joins TRBV29-1 to TRBJ1-2; D gene unclear. Between the trimmed V and J ends, which lost 3 bases and 2 bases, there was a span of 16 bases. Germline CDR1 reads SQVTM; CDR2 reads ANQGSEA. The CDR3 is 15 amino acids. The CDR3 region is CSVDLRRGGNYGYTF. CDR3 in DNA: TGCAGCGTTGATTTAAGGCGGGGAGGCAACTATGGCTACACCTTC.

This sequence joins TRBV20-1 and TRBJ1-1; D gene ambiguous. V was shortened by 1 base and J by 10 bases, with 10 bases between the two germline ends. The CDR3 totals 11 residues. CDR1 is DFQATT, CDR2 SNEGSKA, per germline (reference sequence). CDR3 sequence reads: CSARVWGVAFF. The CDR3 coding sequence is TGCAGTGCTAGAGTTTGGGGAGTAGCTTTCTTT.

The chain combines TRBV28 with TRBJ1-4, with 10 bases that match TRBD1. V trimming: 5 bases; J trimming: 7 bases; junction bases outside the gene matches: 7. Germline CDR1 reads MDHEN; CDR2 reads SYDVKM. The CDR3 runs to 15 residues. The CDR3 region is CASSGTGTGVEKLFF. The CDR3 DNA reads TGTGCCAGCAGTGGAACCGGGACAGGGGTTGAAAAACTGTTTTTT.

V is TRBV5-1 and J is TRBJ2-5; TRBD1 aligns across 7 bases. The J segment lost 3 bases and the V segment lost 3 bases, leaving 2 bases of the junction unmatched. The CDR3 covers 13 residues. Germline loops: CDR1 SGHRS, CDR2 YFSETQ. The CDR3 DNA sequence: TGCGCCAGCAGCTCCACAGGGGAAGAGACCCAGTACTTC. Translated, it gives CASSSTGEETQYF.